The next 20 T cell receptor beta chains were all read from a single sample in a study of Graves' ophthalmopathy and Graves' hyperthyroidism. For repertoire sequencing, the TCR beta CDR3 regions were amplified from RNA transcripts. HTBI-primed first-round RT-PCR preceded second-round multiplex PCR. Each CDR3 protein gets one entry after TCRdb re-called the multiplex PCR reads with MiXCR. Here the sample spans 200,000 to 250,000 distinct CDR3 sequences, 40% to 50% being singletons. The sample comprised peripheral blood. These receptors came from an adult man with Graves' ophthalmopathy.

The chain links TRBV20-1 to TRBJ2-5, with D hard to call. The V gene lost 1 base and the J gene lost 3 bases, with 6 bases spanning the gap. Germline-derived CDR1 and CDR2 are DFQATT and SNEGSKA (reference sequence). The CDR3 totals 12 residues. The CDR3 protein is CSARAPEETQYF. CDR3 bases: TGCAGTGCTAGAGCTCCCGAAGAGACCCAGTACTTC.

This clonotype was observed a handful of times. The chain combines TRBV20-1 with TRBJ2-7; a weak D match, TRBD2 (6 bases). Trimming pared 6 bases from V and 9 bases from J, leaving 21 bases between. The CDR3 loop spans 13 amino acids. Germline CDR1 reads DFQATT; CDR2 reads SNEGSKA (reference sequence). The CDR3 sequence is CSAPNGTLEGQYF. The CDR3 nucleotides are TGCAGTGCCCCGAACGGGACTTTGGAAGGGCAGTACTTC.

The genes are TRBV19 and TRBJ2-7; D is ambiguous. CDR1 LNHDA and CDR2 SQIVND come from the germline V gene (reference sequence). The CDR3 runs to 12 residues. Trimming took 3 bases from V and 6 from J, leaving 9 bases between them. CDR3 in DNA: TGTGCCAGTAGTATTAACTTGTTCGAGCAGTACTTC. Its translation is CASSINLFEQYF.

The chain is built from TRBV4-1 and TRBJ2-7, with 9 bases matching TRBD1. There are 15 residues in the CDR3. V lost 4 bases and J lost 2; bases outside the gene matches: 6. Germline V lookup: CDR1 MGHRA, CDR2 YSYEKL. The CDR3 DNA sequence: TGCGCCAGCAGCCCCGGACAGGGGCCGCCCTACGAGCAGTACTTC. Protein product: CASSPGQGPPYEQYF.

This clonotype was seen a few times. One junction end does not reproduce the germline sequence, and a read error may be involved. The chain links TRBV5-8 to TRBJ2-7, with 9 bases aligning to TRBD1. The CDR3 consists of 16 residues. Per germline, CDR1 SGHTS and CDR2 YDEGEE. This CDR3 reads CASSQAPGQGIYEQYF. The CDR3, as DNA: TGCGCCAGCAGCCAAGCCCCGGGACAGGGTATCTACGAGCAGTACTTC.

This chain connects TRBV18 to TRBJ1-1; the D is unclear. In germline, CDR1 is KGHSH, CDR2 LQKENI. V gave up 3 bases and J gave up 5 bases, with 13 bases separating them. CDR3 length: 14 residues. The CDR3 region has the DNA TGTGCCAGCTCACCTGGTTATGTAGTTACTGAAGCTTTCTTT. It yields the protein CASSPGYVVTEAFF.

This clonotype has at least ten counts. The chain combines TRBV29-1 with TRBJ2-2; TRBD2 is a possible D gene (5 bases). V lost 2 bases and J lost 4, with 17 bases in between. Germline assignment: CDR1 SQVTM and CDR2 ANQGSEA. CDR3 length: 16 residues. The CDR3 is CSVEFSGKRVTGELFF. The CDR3, as DNA: TGCAGCGTTGAATTTTCGGGGAAGCGCGTCACCGGGGAGCTGTTTTTT.

The J gene is TRBJ1-6, the V gene TRBV5-8; unclear D gene. Trimming stripped 3 bases from V and 7 bases from J, with 11 bases between. This CDR3 has 14 amino acids. CDR1 SGHTS and CDR2 YDEGEE come from the germline V gene. The CDR3 here is CASSSGILNSPLHF. CDR3 bases: TGTGCCAGCAGCTCCGGGATTTTAAATTCACCCCTCCACTTT. Complete variable domain (other parts from reference TRBV5-8 and TRBJ1-6): EAGVTQSPTHLIKTRGQQATLRCSPISGHTSVYWYQQALGLGLQFLLWYDEGEERNRGNFPPRFSGRQFPNYSSELNVNALELEDSALYLCASSSGILNSPLHFGNGTRLTVT.

This chain joins TRBV20-1 and TRBJ1-3; D uncertain. This CDR3 is 18 amino acids long. Germline values: CDR1 DFQATT, CDR2 SNEGSKA (reference sequence). The V end was cut by 3 bases, the J end by 0 bases, with 21 bases between. CDR3 DNA: TGCAGTGCTAGCTACGCGGGGTCCGTGGGAGGCTCTGGAAACACCATATATTTT. This gives the protein CSASYAGSVGGSGNTIYF.

V is TRBV24-1 and J is TRBJ2-2, with D unresolved. This CDR3 is 16 amino acids long. Trimming pared 1 base from V and 0 bases from J, leaving 8 bases between. Germline CDR1 is KGHDR and CDR2 is SFDVKD. Here the CDR3 reads CATSDFKSANTGELFF. DNA for the CDR3: TGTGCCACCAGTGATTTTAAATCCGCGAACACCGGGGAGCTGTTTTTT.

The V call is TRBV7-8, the J call TRBJ1-5, with D possibly being TRBD1 (5 bases). CDR3 length: 14 amino acids. Trimming stripped 1 base from V and 6 bases from J, with 10 bases between. CDR1 is SGHVS and CDR2 is FQNEAQ in the germline V gene. The chain's CDR3 is CASSLVRAGQPQHF. CDR3 in DNA: TGTGCCAGCAGCTTAGTCAGGGCCGGTCAGCCCCAGCATTTT.

The chain has TRBV10-2 and TRBJ2-5; 7 nucleotides align to TRBD2. The CDR3 is 13 amino acids. V shed 3 bases, J shed 5 bases, and the junction held 3 bases outside the gene matches. CDR1 is WSHSY, CDR2 SAAADI, per germline. The CDR3 nucleotides are TGCGCCAGCAGTGACCAGGGAGGGGAGACCCAGTACTTC. This translates into CASSDQGGETQYF.

Notes on this clonotype: An end of the junction differs from the germline gene, which may be a read error. The chain is built from TRBV7-2 and TRBJ2-7, with a possible D match to TRBD2 (5 bases). This CDR3 region has 15 residues. Per germline, CDR1 SGHTA and CDR2 FQGNSA. CDR3 in amino acids: CASSQEVRDTYEQYF. CDR3 nucleotide sequence: TGCGCCAGCAGCCAAGAAGTCCGGGATACCTACGAGCAGTACTTC.

This clonotype was detected only a few times. The V and J genes are TRBV12-3 or TRBV12-4 and TRBJ1-3; the match to TRBD1 covers 8 bases. Germline trimming cut 7 bases from V and 2 bases from J; bases unmatched to any gene: 7. The CDR3 is made up of 15 amino acids. The CDR3 loop reads CASTLDRAAGNTIYF. The CDR3 DNA sequence: TGTGCCAGCACCTTGGACAGGGCGGCTGGAAACACCATATATTTT.

The table lists this clonotype with a count of one. The chain couples TRBV20-1 to TRBJ1-5, with D tentatively TRBD1 (5 bases). The CDR3 loop spans 17 amino acids. CDR1 DFQATT and CDR2 SNEGSKA come from the germline V gene (reference sequence). The germline V and J ends were trimmed by 0 bases and 1 base, with 16 bases remaining between them. The chain's CDR3 is CSARDRQGPGSNQPQHF. CDR3 coding DNA: TGCAGTGCTAGAGATCGCCAGGGTCCGGGAAGCAATCAGCCCCAGCATTTT.

V is TRBV3-1 and J is TRBJ2-7; 8 positions match TRBD2. Germline assignment: CDR1 LGHDT and CDR2 YNNKEL (reference sequence). The length of the CDR3 is 16 residues. Trimming cost V 4 bases and J 0 bases; bases outside gene matches: 8. The CDR3 loop reads CASSPSSGSTSYEQYF. The CDR3 DNA is TGTGCCAGCAGCCCATCTAGCGGGTCCACCTCCTACGAGCAGTACTTC.

This clonotype was observed a handful of times. The rearrangement joins TRBV20-1 to TRBJ2-7; 14 bases match TRBD2. The V gene's germline CDR1 is DFQATT and CDR2 SNEGSKA (reference sequence). The CDR3 sequence is 17 residues long. Germline trimming cut 5 bases from V and 3 bases from J; bases unmatched to any gene: 12. Here the CDR3 DNA reads TGCAGTGCTGACCCTGGACTAGCGGGAGGAGGGCTCTACGAGCAGTACTTC. Translated, it gives CSADPGLAGGGLYEQYF.

The chain links TRBV20-1 to TRBJ2-2; D is possibly TRBD1 (6 bases). This CDR3 spans 12 amino acids. V was shortened by 5 bases and J by 7 bases, with 11 bases between the two germline ends. The germline V gene encodes CDR1 DFQATT and CDR2 SNEGSKA (reference sequence). DNA for the CDR3: TGCAGTGCTGCACAGGGAATCGGGGAGCTGTTTTTT. Amino acids: CSAAQGIGELFF.

This rearrangement joins TRBV7-4 to TRBJ1-2; the D is unclear. In germline, CDR1 is SGHVT, CDR2 SQSDAQ. The CDR3 is made up of 14 amino acids. V lost 5 bases and J 7 bases, leaving 17 bases between the germline ends. CDR3: CASSQFSGMPGYTF. In DNA form, the CDR3 reads TGTGCCAGCAGCCAGTTTAGCGGGATGCCTGGCTACACCTTC.

The CDR3 DNA follows: TGTGCCAGCAGCAAAAGGGGAACCTACGAGCAGTACTTC. Translating gives CASSKRGTYEQYF. The V and J genes are TRBV3-1 and TRBJ2-7; maybe TRBD1 (5 bases). This CDR3 comprises 13 residues. The germline V and J ends were trimmed by 5 bases and 2 bases, with 10 bases remaining between them. The germline V gene has CDR1 LGHDT and CDR2 YNNKEL (reference sequence).